Here is one TCR beta chain with its context. What it recognizes is unknown. Generated by immunoSEQ multiplex PCR, the TCRdb table keeps only in-frame clones and is missing some. This sample yields 120,000 to 150,000 clones, of which 75% to 95% are seen a single time; roughly 3.2% belongs to the top ten. The data stem from a study of T cell responses to AZD1222 COVID-19 vaccine. Study context: Recipients boosted at about 4 weeks or about 12 weeks are pooled.

Study-level results: Among AZD1222 vaccinees, only 5 to 7 were seropositive at baseline.

With V trimmed by 6 bases and J by 7 bases, 9 bases remained unmatched. Germline V gene data show CDR1 as GTSNPN and CDR2 as SVGIG (reference sequence). The CDR3 is 14 residues long. The chain links TRBV30 to TRBJ1-4; 9 nucleotides line up with TRBD1. The sequences come from peripheral blood, collected on day 0 of AZD1222 vaccination. This TCR was sampled from an adult in good health. CDR3 in amino acids: CACDPGQGREKLFF. CDR3 sequence (DNA): TGTGCCTGCGACCCGGGACAGGGACGTGAAAAACTGTTTTTT. Together with reference TRBV30 and TRBJ1-4, the CDR3 gives the full variable domain: SQTIHQWPATLVQPVGSPLSLECTVEGTSNPNLYWYRQAAGRGLQLLFYSVGIGQISSEVPQNLSASRPQDRQFILSSKKLLLSDSGFYLCACDPGQGREKLFFGSGTQLSVL.